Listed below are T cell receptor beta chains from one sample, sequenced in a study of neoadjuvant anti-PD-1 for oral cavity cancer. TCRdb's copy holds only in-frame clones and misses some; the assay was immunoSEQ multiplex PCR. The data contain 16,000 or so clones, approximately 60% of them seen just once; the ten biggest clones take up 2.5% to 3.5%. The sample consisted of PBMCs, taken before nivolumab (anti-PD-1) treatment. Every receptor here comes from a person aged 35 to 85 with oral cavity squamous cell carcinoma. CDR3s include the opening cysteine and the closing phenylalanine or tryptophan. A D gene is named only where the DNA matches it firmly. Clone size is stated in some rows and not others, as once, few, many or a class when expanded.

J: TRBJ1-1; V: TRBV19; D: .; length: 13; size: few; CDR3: CASSMGARTEAFF; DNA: TGTGCCAGTAGTATGGGGGCCCGCACTGAAGCTTTCTTT
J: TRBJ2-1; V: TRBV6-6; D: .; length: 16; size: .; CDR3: CASSPTLTVSYNEQFF; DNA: TGTGCCAGCAGTCCCACGCTGACAGTATCCTACAATGAGCAGTTCTTC
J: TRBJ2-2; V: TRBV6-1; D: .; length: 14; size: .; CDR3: CASSIHGLTGELFF; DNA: TGTGCCAGCAGTATACACGGGCTCACCGGGGAGCTGTTTTTT
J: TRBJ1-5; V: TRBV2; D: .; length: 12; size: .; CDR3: CASSDLGQPQHF; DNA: TGTGCCAGCAGTGACTTAGGCCAGCCCCAGCATTTT
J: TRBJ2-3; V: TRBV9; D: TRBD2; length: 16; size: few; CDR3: CASSVVPAGVRDTQYF; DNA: TGTGCCAGCAGCGTAGTCCCCGCGGGAGTAAGGGATACGCAGTATTTT
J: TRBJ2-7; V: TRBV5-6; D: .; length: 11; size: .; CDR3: CASSLVRKEYF; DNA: TGTGCCAGCAGCTTGGTCAGGAAGGAGTACTTC
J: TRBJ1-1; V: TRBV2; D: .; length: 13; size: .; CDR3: CASRQAMNTEAFF; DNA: TGTGCCAGCAGACAGGCCATGAACACTGAAGCTTTCTTT
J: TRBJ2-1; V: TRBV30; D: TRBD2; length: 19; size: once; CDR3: CAWSVLGLAGGGRLNEQFF; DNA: TGTGCCTGGAGTGTCCTCGGGCTAGCGGGAGGGGGAAGGCTTAATGAGCAGTTCTTC
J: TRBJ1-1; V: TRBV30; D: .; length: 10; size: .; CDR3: CAWMTTEAFF; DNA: TGTGCCTGGATGACCACTGAAGCTTTCTTT
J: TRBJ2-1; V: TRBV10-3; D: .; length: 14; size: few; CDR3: CAIKGSTLHDEQFF; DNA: TGTGCCATCAAAGGATCCACCTTACATGATGAGCAGTTCTTC
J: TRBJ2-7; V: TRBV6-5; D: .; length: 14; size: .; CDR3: CASSQKLGGGEQYF; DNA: TGTGCCAGCAGTCAAAAACTGGGGGGCGGCGAGCAGTACTTC
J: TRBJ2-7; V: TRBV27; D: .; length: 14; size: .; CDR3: CASSSAGALGEQYF; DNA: TGTGCCAGCAGTTCGGCAGGGGCCCTTGGGGAGCAGTACTTC
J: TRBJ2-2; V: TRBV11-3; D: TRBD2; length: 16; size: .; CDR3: CASSLVAGANTGELFF; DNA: TGTGCCAGCAGCTTAGTGGCGGGGGCGAACACCGGGGAGCTGTTTTTT
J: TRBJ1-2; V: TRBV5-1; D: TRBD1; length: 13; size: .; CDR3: CASSLGQGGGYTF; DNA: TGCGCCAGCAGCCTAGGACAGGGGGGCGGCTACACCTTC
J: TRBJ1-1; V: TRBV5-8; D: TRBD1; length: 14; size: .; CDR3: CASLQTGMNTEAFF; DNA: TGTGCCAGCCTCCAGACAGGGATGAACACTGAAGCTTTCTTT
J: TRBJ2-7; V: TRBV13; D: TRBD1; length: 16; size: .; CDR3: CASSSHVTGPGYEQYF; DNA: TGTGCCAGCAGCTCCCACGTGACAGGGCCGGGATACGAGCAGTACTTC
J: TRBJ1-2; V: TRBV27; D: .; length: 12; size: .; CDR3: CASSPSIGGYTF; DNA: TGTGCCAGCAGTCCCTCCATTGGAGGCTACACCTTC
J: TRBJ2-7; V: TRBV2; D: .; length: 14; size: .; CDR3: CASQGLRTYYEQYF; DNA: TGTGCCAGCCAGGGGCTGCGGACATATTACGAGCAGTACTTC